Included here is one T cell receptor (beta chain) sequence, with context. Its matching antigen is unknown. The entry originates in a study of cytomegalovirus exposure and HLA in healthy donors. The study, taken as a whole, reports: In an earlier analysis, in roughly 580 donors, most V segments appeared productive either ~90% or ~30% of the time.

Amplification used 60 Vbeta primers and 13 Jbeta primers. Libraries were prepared by immunoSEQ multiplex PCR; TCRdb keeps only in-frame clonotypes and omits some of them. The specimen's table records 55,000 to 80,000 clones. The length of the CDR3 is 17 residues. V gave up 1 base and J gave up 0 bases, with 12 bases separating them. Germline assignment: CDR1 SGHDN and CDR2 FVKESK. This chain links TRBV14 with TRBJ2-2, with D uncertain. The TCR sequence derives from a middle-aged man in good health and CMV-seronegative. Sequenced sample: PBMCs. CDR3 residues: CASSQVGVFANTGELFF. CDR3 nucleotide sequence: TGTGCCAGCAGCCAAGTAGGAGTTTTCGCGAACACCGGGGAGCTGTTTTTT.